The clone carrying this T cell receptor beta chain occurred many times. The time point here: patch test 3, about 24 weeks after DPC sensitization. Treatment in this sample: therapeutic diphenylcyclopropenone sensitization with weekly scalp DPC. One entry per CDR3 protein, called by TCRdb with MiXCR from the RACE reads. The sample has around 70,000 distinct CDR3 sequences; 11% are singletons. The data derive from a study of human T cells and chemical hapten exposure. The CDR3 covers 16 residues. V was trimmed by 0 bases and J by 4 bases, leaving 12 bases between them. Germline CDR1 reads MNHEY; CDR2 reads SVGAGI.

The V and J genes are TRBV6-5 and TRBJ1-4, with D possibly TRBD1 on 5 matching bases. The sequence came from a woman aged 45-59 years with alopecia areata. Some clones in this sample may be carry-over from other donors' samples. This material consisted of whole blood, taken in connection with sensitization to the hapten diphenylcyclopropenone (DPC). CDR3 residues: CASSYSGGGYNEKLFF. The CDR3 nucleotides read TGTGCCAGCAGTTACTCTGGGGGTGGCTATAATGAAAAACTGTTTTTT.